This TCR beta chain was sequenced in a study of T cell repertoires in cytomegalovirus infection. For the study at large: CMV infection together with matching HLA type was indicated by public TCR beta signatures.

A single record per CDR3 protein comes from TCRdb applying MiXCR to the reads. The sample shows 450,000 to 650,000 distinct CDR3 sequences, 35% to 50% of them seen only once. Germline CDR1 SGHTA, CDR2 FQGNSA. CDR3 length: 14 amino acids. Between the trimmed V and J ends, which lost 5 bases and 4 bases, there was a span of 14 bases. This clonotype was found many times. The antigen is not known. This TCR derives from a human donor in good health (CMV status not recorded). Some clones in this sample may be carry-over from other donors' samples. This specimen was cultured PBMCs, taken from culture after CMV antigen stimulation. V gene TRBV7-2 combines with J gene TRBJ2-5; D is perhaps TRBD1 (6 bases). The CDR3 DNA follows: TGTGCCAGCAGCGCAGGGGTTTGGGGAGAGACCCAGTACTTC. It yields the protein CASSAGVWGETQYF.